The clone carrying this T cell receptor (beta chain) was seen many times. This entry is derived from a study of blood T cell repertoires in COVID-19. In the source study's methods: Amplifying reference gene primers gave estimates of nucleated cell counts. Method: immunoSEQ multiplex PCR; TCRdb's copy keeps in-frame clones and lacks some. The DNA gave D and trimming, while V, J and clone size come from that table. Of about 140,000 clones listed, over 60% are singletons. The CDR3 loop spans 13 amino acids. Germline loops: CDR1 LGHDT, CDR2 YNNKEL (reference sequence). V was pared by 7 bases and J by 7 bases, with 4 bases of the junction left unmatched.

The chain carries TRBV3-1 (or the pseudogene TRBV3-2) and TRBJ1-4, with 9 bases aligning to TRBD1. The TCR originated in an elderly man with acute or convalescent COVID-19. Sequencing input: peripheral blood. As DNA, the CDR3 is TGTGCCAGCACCCACAGGGGGCGTGAAAAACTGTTTTTT. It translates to CASTHRGREKLFF.